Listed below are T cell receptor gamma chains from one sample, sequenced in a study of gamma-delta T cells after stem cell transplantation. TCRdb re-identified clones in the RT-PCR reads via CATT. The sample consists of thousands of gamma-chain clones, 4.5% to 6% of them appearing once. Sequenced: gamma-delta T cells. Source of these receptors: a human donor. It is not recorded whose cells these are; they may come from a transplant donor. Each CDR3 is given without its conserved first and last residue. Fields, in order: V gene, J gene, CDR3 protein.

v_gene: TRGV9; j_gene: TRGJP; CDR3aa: ALWEVHPQELGKKIKV
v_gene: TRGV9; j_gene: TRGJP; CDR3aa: ALWEQLGKKIKV
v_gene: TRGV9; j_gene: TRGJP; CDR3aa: TLWEVKELGKKIKV
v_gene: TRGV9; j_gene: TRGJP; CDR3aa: ALWDSLGELGKKIKV
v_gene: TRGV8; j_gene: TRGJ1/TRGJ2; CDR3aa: ATWDRIDYKKL
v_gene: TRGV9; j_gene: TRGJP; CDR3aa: ALWNIKEELGKKIKV
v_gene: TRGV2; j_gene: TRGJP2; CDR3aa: ATWDGQRGRVSDWIKT
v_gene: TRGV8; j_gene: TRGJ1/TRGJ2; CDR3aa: ATWDGYYKKL
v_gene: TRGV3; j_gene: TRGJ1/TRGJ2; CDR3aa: ATWDTYYYKKL
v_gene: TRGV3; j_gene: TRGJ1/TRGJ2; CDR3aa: ATWDSLKKL
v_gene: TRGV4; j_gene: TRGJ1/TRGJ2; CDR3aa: ATWGIKKL
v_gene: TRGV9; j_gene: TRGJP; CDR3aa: ALWGLGKKIKV
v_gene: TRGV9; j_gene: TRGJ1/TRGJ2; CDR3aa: ALWERTCYKKL
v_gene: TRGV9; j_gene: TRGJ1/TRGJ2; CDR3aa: ALWEGKRKL
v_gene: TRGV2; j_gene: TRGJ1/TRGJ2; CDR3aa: ATWDGQFYYKKL
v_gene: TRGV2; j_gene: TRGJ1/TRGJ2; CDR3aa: ATWDRHGSYKKL
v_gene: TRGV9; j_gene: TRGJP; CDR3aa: ALWEVTGELGKKIKV
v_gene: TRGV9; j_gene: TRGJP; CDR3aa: ALWEVEVQELGKKIKV
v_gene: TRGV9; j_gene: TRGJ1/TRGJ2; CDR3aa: ALWEASPYYKKL
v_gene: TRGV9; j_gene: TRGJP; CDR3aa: ALWEVQVPLGKKIKV
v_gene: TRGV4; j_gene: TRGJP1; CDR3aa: ATLTWAGWFKI
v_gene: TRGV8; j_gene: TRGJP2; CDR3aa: ATWGNSDWIKT
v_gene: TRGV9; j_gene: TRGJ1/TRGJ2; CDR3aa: ALWEPEVKPACPKKL
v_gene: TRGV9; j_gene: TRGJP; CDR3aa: ALWEELGKKIKV
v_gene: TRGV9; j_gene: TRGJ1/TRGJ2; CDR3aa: ALWDVQRRKL
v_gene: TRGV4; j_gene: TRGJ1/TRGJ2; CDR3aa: AAWDGLIKKL
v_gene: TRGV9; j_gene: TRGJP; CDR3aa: ALWEARGELGKKIKV
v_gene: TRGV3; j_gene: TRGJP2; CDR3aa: ATWDRPSLRDWIKT
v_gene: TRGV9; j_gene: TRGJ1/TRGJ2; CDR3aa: ALWETGKKL
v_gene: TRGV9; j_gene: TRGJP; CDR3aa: ALWNWVGELGKKIKV
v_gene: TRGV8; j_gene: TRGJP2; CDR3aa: ATWDSERVSSDWIKT
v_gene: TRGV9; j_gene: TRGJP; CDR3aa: ALWEVQRRAGELGKKIKV
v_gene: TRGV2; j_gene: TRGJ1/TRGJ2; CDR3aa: APLNYYKKL
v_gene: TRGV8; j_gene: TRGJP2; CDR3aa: ATWQSSDWIKT
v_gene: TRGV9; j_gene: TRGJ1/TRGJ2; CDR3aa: ALWEPQGGKL
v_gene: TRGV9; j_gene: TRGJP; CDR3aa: ALWEVPPRELGKKIKV
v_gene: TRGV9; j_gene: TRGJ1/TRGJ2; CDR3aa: AHGGYYKKL
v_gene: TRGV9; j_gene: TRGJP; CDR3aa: ALWEVRVEELGKKIKV
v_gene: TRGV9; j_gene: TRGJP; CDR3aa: ALWEVRGKELGKKIKV
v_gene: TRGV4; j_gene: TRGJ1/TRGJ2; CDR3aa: ATWDGRSYYKKL
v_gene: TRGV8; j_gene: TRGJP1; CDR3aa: ATCSTGWFKI
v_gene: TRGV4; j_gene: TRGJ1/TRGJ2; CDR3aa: AARALFYKKL
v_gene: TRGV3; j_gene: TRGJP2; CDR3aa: APRGIWIKT
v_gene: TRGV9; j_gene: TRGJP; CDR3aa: ALWEVRAELGKKIKV
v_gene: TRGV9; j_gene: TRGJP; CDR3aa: ALWEVRRELGKKIKV
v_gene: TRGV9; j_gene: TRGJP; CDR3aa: ALWEVGELGKKIKV
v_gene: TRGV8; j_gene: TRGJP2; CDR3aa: ATWLSSDWIKT
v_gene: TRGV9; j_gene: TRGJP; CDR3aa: ALWKQELGKKIKV
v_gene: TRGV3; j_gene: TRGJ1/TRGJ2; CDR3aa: ATWDRVPYYKKL
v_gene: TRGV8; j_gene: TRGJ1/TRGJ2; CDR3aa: ATWVGGEDYKKL
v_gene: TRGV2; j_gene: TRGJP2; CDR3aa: ATWDGPRSSDWIKT
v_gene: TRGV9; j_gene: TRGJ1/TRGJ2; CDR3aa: ALWGRYYKKL
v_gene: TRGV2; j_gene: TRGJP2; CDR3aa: ATWEGSSDWIKT
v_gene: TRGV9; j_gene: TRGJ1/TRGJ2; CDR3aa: ALWEGFPSNYYKKL
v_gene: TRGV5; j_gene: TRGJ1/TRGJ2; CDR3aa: ATWDPIYKKL
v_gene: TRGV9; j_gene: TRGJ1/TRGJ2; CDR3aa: ALWEGTKKL
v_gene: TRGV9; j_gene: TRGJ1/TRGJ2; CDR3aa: ALWEPMGRYKKL
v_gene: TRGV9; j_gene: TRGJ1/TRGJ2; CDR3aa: ALWEGAKKL
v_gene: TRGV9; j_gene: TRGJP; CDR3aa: ALWEVRKIKV